This T cell receptor (beta chain) was profiled in a study of regulatory T cells in long-lasting Graves disease. Building the TCR beta libraries relied on iRepertoire HTBI primers, and CDR3 regions underwent Arm-PCR. TCRdb ran MiXCR on the multiplex PCR reads and lists one entry per CDR3 protein. The table shows around 460,000 distinct CDR3 sequences, with about 20% occurring only once. General study results and limits: Newly diagnosed Graves' patients had higher TCR diversity than persistent ones.

CDR3 size: 14 residues. V was pared by 6 bases and J by 1 base, with 4 bases of the junction left unmatched. CDR1 and CDR2 from the germline V gene are MNHEY and SMNVEV (reference sequence). This clonotype has at least ten counts. Antigen specificity is unknown. The time point was: persistent/refractory GD, antithyroid drugs over 5 years with positive TRAb. PBMCs were the source of the RNA used for TCR sequencing. Here the sequenced sample was peripheral blood mononuclear cells (PBMCs), taken when the disease was refractory, from a patient treated with antithyroid drugs. This sequence joins TRBV27 and TRBJ1-1; TRBD1 matches at 8 bases. This TCR derives from a female donor with Graves disease. The CDR3 protein is CASRDRERNTEAFF. CDR3 coding DNA: TGTGCCAGCAGGGACAGGGAGAGGAACACTGAAGCTTTCTTT.